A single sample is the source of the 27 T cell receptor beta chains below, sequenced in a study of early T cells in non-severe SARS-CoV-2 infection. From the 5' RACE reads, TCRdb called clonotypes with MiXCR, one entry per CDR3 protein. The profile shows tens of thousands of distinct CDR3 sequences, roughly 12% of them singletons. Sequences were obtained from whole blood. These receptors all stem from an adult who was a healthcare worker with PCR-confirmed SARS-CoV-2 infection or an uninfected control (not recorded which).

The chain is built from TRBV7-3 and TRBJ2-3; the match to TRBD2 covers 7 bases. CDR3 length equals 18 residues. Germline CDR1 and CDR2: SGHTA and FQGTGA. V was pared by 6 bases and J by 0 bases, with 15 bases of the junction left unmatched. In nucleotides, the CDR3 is TGTGCCAGCAGTACGGTGGGCGGGGGACTCTCTAGCACAGATACGCAGTATTTT. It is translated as CASSTVGGGLSSTDTQYF.

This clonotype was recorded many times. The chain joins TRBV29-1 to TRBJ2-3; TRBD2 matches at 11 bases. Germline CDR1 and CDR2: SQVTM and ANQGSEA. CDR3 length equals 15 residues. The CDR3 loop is CTCRLAGGRTDTQYF. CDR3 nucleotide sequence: TGCACTTGTCGCCTAGCGGGGGGACGCACAGATACGCAGTATTTT.

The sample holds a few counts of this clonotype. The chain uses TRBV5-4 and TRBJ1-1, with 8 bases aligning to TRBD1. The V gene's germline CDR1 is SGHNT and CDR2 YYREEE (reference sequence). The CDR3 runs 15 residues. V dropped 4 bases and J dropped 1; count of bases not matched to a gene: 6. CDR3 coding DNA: TGTGCCAGCAGCGGGGGGACAGGAGGGAACACTGAAGCTTTCTTT. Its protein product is CASSGGTGGNTEAFF.

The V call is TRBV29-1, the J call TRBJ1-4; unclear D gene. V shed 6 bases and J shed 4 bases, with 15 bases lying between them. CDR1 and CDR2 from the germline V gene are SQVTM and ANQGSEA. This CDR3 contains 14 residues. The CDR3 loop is CSVNQGWGNEKLFF. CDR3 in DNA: TGCAGCGTCAATCAAGGGTGGGGTAATGAAAAACTGTTTTTT.

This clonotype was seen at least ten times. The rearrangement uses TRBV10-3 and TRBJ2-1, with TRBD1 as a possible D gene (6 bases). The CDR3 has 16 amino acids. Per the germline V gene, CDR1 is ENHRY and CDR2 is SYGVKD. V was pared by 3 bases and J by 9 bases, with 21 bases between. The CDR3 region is CAISDPGDRALVEQFF. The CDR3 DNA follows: TGTGCCATCAGTGATCCAGGGGATAGGGCTCTGGTTGAGCAGTTCTTC.

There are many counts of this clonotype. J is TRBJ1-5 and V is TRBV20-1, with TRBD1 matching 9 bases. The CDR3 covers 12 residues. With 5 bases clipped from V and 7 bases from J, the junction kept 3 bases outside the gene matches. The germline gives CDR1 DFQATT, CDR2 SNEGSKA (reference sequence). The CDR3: CSAGQGNQPQHF. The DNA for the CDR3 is TGCAGTGCTGGACAGGGGAACCAGCCCCAGCATTTT.

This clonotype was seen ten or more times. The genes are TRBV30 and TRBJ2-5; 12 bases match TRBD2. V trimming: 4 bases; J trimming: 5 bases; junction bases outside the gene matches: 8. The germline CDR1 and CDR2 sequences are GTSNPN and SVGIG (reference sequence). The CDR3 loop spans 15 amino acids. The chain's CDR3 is CAWKLAGGSWETQYF. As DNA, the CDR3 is TGTGCCTGGAAACTAGCGGGAGGTTCTTGGGAGACCCAGTACTTC.

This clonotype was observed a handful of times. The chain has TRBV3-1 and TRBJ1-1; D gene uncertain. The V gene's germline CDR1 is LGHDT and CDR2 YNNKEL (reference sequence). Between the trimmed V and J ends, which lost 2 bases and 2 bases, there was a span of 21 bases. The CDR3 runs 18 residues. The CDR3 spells CASSQSGRQVIFNTEAFF. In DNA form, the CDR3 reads TGTGCCAGCAGCCAATCCGGTCGGCAGGTCATCTTTAACACTGAAGCTTTCTTT.

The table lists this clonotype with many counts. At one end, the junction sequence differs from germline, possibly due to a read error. The DNA of the CDR3 is TGTGCCAGCAGCGACTCTGGCGGGGAGAGCCAGTACTTC. Its translation is CASSDSGGESQYF. The gene calls are TRBV7-2 and TRBJ2-5; weak D call: TRBD2 (6 bases). Germline assignment: CDR1 SGHTA and CDR2 FQGNSA. CDR3 length: 13 residues.

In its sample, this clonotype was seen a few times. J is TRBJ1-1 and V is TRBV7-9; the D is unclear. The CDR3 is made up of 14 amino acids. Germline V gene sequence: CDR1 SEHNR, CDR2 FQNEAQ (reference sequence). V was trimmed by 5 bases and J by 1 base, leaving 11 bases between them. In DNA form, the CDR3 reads TGTGCCAGCAGCCCGGCCGCGACGAACACTGAAGCTTTCTTT. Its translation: CASSPAATNTEAFF.

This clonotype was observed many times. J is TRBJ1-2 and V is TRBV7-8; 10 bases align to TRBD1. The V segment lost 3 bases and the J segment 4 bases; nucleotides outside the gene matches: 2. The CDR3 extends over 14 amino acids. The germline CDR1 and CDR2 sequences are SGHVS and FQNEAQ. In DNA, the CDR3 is TGTGCCAGCAGCTTTGGGGACAGGGGCTATGGCTACACCTTC. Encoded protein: CASSFGDRGYGYTF.

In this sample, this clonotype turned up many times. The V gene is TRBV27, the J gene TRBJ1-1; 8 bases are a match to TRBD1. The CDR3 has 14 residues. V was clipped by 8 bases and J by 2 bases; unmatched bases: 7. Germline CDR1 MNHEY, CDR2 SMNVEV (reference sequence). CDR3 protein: CASGPGGFNTEAFF. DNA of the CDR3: TGTGCCAGCGGACCAGGGGGCTTTAACACTGAAGCTTTCTTT.

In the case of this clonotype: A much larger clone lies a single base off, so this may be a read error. The chain's CDR3 is CASSFGQGGKLFF. CDR3 DNA: TGTGCCAGCAGCTTTGGACAGGGCGGAAAACTGTTTTTT. V gene TRBV7-9 combines with J gene TRBJ1-4; 8 bases line up with TRBD1. V dropped 3 bases and J dropped 10; count of bases not matched to a gene: 4. The CDR3 extends over 13 amino acids. CDR1 and CDR2 from the germline V gene are SEHNR and FQNEAQ (reference sequence). Full variable domain (rest looked up from reference TRBV7-9 and TRBJ1-4): DTGVSQNPRHKITKRGQNVTFRCDPISEHNRLYWYRQTLGQGPEFLTYFQNEAQLEKSRLLSDRFSAERPKGSFSTLEIQRTEQGDSAMYLCASSFGQGGKLFFGSGTQLSVL.

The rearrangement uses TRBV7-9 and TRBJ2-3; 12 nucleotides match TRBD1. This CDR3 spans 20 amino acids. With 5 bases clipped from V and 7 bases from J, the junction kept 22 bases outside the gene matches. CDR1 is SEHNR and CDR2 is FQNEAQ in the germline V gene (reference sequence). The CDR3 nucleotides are TGTGCCAGCAGCATGGGGACAGGGGGCCCTCTCGTCCCTCCCAGGAATACGCAGTATTTT. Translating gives CASSMGTGGPLVPPRNTQYF. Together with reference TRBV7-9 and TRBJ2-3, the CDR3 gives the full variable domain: DTGVSQNPRHKITKRGQNVTFRCDPISEHNRLYWYRQTLGQGPEFLTYFQNEAQLEKSRLLSDRFSAERPKGSFSTLEIQRTEQGDSAMYLCASSMGTGGPLVPPRNTQYFGPGTRLTVL.

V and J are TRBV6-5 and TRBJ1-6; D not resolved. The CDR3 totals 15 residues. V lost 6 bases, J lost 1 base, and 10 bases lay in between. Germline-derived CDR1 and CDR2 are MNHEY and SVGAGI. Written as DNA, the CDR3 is TGTGCCAGCAGGGCCGAAAGGTCCTATAATTCACCCCTCCACTTT. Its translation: CASRAERSYNSPLHF.

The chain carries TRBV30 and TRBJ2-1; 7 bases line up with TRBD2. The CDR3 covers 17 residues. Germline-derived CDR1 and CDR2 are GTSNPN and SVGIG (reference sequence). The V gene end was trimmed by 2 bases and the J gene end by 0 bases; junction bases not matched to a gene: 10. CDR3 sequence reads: CAWSRGGYLGSYNEQFF. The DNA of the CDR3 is TGTGCCTGGAGTAGGGGAGGGTATCTGGGCTCCTACAATGAGCAGTTCTTC.

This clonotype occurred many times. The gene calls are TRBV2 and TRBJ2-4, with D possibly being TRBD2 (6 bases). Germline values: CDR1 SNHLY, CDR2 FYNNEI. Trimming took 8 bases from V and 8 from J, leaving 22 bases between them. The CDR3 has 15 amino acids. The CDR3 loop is CASGSTWGGTDIQYF. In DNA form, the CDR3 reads TGTGCCAGCGGGTCAACGTGGGGCGGGACGGACATTCAGTACTTC.

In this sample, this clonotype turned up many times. CDR3 in amino acids: CASSRGQGEQYF. The CDR3 bases are TGTGCCAGCAGTCGAGGACAGGGCGAGCAGTACTTC. This chain links TRBV7-3 with TRBJ2-7; 8 nucleotides match TRBD1. J was trimmed by 6 bases and V by 6 bases; bases with no gene match: 4. Germline CDR1 reads SGHTA; CDR2 reads FQGTGA. The CDR3 extends over 12 amino acids.

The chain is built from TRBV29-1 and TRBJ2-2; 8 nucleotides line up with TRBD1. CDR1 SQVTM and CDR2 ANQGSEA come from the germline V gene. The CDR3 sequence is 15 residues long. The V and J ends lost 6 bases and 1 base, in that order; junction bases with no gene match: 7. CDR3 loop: CSVAPRGLNTGELFF. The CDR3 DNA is TGCAGCGTCGCTCCCAGGGGGCTGAACACCGGGGAGCTGTTTTTT.

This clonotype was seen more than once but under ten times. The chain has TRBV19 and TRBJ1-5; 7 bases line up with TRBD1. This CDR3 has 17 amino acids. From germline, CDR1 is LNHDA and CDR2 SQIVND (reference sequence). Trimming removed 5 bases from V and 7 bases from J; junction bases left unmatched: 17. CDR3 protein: CASSVNRGSKVGQPQHF. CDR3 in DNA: TGTGCCAGTAGTGTAAACAGGGGATCCAAGGTCGGACAGCCCCAGCATTTT.

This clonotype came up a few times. The chain's CDR3 is CASSYTGGKSNGYTF. In DNA, the CDR3 is TGTGCCAGCAGTTACACAGGGGGGAAGTCCAATGGCTACACCTTC. The chain employs TRBV2 and TRBJ1-2; 8 bases line up with TRBD1. With 5 bases clipped from V and 6 bases from J, the junction kept 11 bases outside the gene matches. The CDR3 runs to 15 residues. The germline V gene has CDR1 SNHLY and CDR2 FYNNEI.

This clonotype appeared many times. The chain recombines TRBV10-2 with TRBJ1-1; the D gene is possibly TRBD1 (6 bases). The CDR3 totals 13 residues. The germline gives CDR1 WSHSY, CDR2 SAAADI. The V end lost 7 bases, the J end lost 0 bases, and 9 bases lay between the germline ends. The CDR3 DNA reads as TGCGCCAGCACTGGGACATTGAACACTGAAGCTTTCTTT. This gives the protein CASTGTLNTEAFF.

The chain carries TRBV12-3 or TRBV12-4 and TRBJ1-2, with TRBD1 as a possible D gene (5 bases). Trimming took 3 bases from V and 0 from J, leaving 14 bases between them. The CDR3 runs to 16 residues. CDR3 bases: TGTGCCAGCAGTTTTGGCAGGGCTTCCGCTAACTATGGCTACACCTTC. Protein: CASSFGRASANYGYTF.

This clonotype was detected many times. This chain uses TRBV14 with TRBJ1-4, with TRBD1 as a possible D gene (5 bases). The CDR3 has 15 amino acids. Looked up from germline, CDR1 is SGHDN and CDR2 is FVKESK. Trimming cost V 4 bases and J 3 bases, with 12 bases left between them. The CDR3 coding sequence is TGTGCCAGCAGCCGGGAGGGGTTTGCTAATGAAAAACTGTTTTTT. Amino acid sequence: CASSREGFANEKLFF.

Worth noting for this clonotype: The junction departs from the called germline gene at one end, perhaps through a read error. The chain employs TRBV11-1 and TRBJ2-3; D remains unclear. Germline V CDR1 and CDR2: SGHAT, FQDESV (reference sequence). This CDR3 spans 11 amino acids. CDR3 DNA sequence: TGTGCCAGCAGCGGAGAAGAGAAGACCAATTTT. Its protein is CASSGEEKTNF.

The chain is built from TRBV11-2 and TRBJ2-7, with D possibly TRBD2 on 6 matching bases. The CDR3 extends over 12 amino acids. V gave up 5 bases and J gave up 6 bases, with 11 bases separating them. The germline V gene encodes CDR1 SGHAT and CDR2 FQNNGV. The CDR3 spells CASSPMGGEQYF. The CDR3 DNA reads TGTGCCAGCAGCCCCATGGGAGGCGAGCAGTACTTC.

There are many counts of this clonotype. The CDR3: CSVCDSFNQPQHF. In DNA, the CDR3 is TGCAGCGTTTGCGACAGCTTCAATCAGCCCCAGCATTTT. V gene TRBV29-1 combines with J gene TRBJ1-5, with D possibly being TRBD1 (5 bases). The V and J ends lost 5 bases and 3 bases respectively, with 11 bases between them. Germline V CDR1 and CDR2: SQVTM, ANQGSEA. This CDR3 is 13 amino acids long.